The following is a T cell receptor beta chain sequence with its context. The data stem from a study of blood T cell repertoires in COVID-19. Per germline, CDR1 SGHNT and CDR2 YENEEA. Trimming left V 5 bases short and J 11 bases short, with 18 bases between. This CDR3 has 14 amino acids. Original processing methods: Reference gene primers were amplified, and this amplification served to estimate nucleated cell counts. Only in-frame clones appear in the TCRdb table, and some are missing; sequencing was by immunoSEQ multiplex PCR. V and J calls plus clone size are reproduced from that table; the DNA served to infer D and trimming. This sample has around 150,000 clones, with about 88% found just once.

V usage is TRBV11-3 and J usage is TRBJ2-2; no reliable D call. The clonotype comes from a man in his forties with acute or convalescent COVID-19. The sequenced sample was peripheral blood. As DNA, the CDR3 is TGTGCCAGCAGCGCTAGGTCAGCACCCCTAGAGCTGTTTTTT. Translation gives CASSARSAPLELFF.